Following are 15 T cell receptor beta chains from one sample sequenced in a study of blood T cell repertoires in COVID-19. This table comes from immunoSEQ multiplex PCR, and its TCRdb copy is limited to in-frame clones, with some not included. The sample records approximately 250,000 clones, 75% to 85% being singletons. The sequenced sample consisted of peripheral blood. The source is a man aged 50 or older with COVID-19, enrolled during active disease.

This clone appeared a few times. The same CDR3 arises from other DNA sequences in this sample as well. The V gene is TRBV6-6, the J gene TRBJ1-6; D remains ambiguous. V was pared by 2 bases and J by 6 bases, with 2 bases between. This CDR3 spans 12 amino acids. Germline V gives CDR1 MNHNY, CDR2 SVGAGI (reference sequence). The CDR3 reads CASSYLNSPLHF. The DNA of the CDR3 is TGTGCCAGCAGTTACCTTAATTCACCCCTCCACTTT.

Many counts were recorded for this clone. The rearrangement uses TRBV5-1 and TRBJ2-7, with 12 bases matching TRBD2. V shed 4 bases, J shed 6 bases, and the junction held 5 bases outside the gene matches. The length of the CDR3 is 14 residues. Germline V gene data show CDR1 as SGHRS and CDR2 as YFSETQ. DNA of the CDR3: TGCGCCAGCAGCGAACCGGGACTAGCGGGCGAGCAGTACTTC. Protein product: CASSEPGLAGEQYF.

This clone turned up a few times. The chain has TRBV6-4 and TRBJ1-6; 9 bases agree with TRBD1. The junction had 9 bases not matched to a gene; V was cut back by 5 bases and J by 10 bases. The CDR3 is made up of 15 amino acids. Germline CDR1 and CDR2: MRHNA and SNTAGT. This CDR3 reads CASSSKGQGGSPLHF. The CDR3 region has the DNA TGTGCCAGCAGTTCAAAGGGACAGGGAGGATCACCCCTCCACTTT.

This clone was seen only once. This chain uses TRBV3-1 (or the pseudogene TRBV3-2) with TRBJ1-1; 9 bases map to TRBD1. There are 17 residues in the CDR3. V lost 6 bases and J lost 1; bases outside the gene matches: 12. Germline values: CDR1 LGHDT, CDR2 YNNKEL (reference sequence). CDR3 coding DNA: TGTGCCAGCAGACTCACAGGGGGCTACGCTGGGAACACTGAAGCTTTCTTT. Translating gives CASRLTGGYAGNTEAFF.

This clone has only one observation. This chain connects TRBV4-2 to TRBJ2-7; D perhaps matches TRBD2 (5 bases). This CDR3 has 16 residues. The V gene's germline CDR1 is LGHNA and CDR2 YNFKEQ. V lost 1 base, J lost 2 bases, and 15 bases lay in between. The CDR3 reads CASSQGAGNLPYEQYF. The DNA of the CDR3 is TGTGCCAGCAGCCAAGGGGCCGGGAACCTACCCTACGAGCAGTACTTC.

V is TRBV11-3 and J is TRBJ2-1; D not resolved. From germline, CDR1 is SGHNT and CDR2 YENEEA. Between the trimmed V and J ends, which lost 0 bases and 3 bases, there was a span of 3 bases. This CDR3 spans 13 amino acids. The DNA of the CDR3 is TGTGCCAGCAGCTTAGATAGCTACAATGAGCAGTTCTTC. It is translated as CASSLDSYNEQFF.

The chain employs TRBV5-6 and TRBJ1-2, with 7 bases fitting TRBD1. Germline-derived CDR1 and CDR2 are SGHDT and YYEEEE. The CDR3 has 15 amino acids. The ends lost 0 bases at V and 5 bases at J; junction bases unmatched: 7. The CDR3, as DNA: TGTGCCAGCAGCTTGGCCTTGACAGGGAGATATGGCTACACCTTC. Translated, it gives CASSLALTGRYGYTF.

The rearrangement uses TRBV21-1 and TRBJ2-1; the tabulated D call, TRBD2, remains unverified against the DNA. TRBV21-1 is a pseudogene locus. The CDR3 has 15 amino acids. The CDR3, as DNA: TGTGCCACCTATTTAGCGGGGGGATTTTACAGTGAGCAGTTCTTC. Protein sequence: CATYLAGGFYSEQFF.

This clone was seen more than once but under ten times. This chain connects TRBV2 to TRBJ1-4, with a possible D match to TRBD1 (5 bases). This CDR3 has 16 amino acids. The germline V and J ends were trimmed by 7 bases and 3 bases, with 18 bases remaining between them. The germline CDR1 and CDR2 sequences are SNHLY and FYNNEI. The CDR3 region is CASKYYSGVANEKLFF. Written as DNA, the CDR3 is TGTGCCAGCAAGTACTATTCGGGGGTGGCTAATGAAAAACTGTTTTTT.

The rearrangement joins TRBV27 to TRBJ2-1; 7 bases fit TRBD2. The V and J ends lost 6 bases and 0 bases, in that order; junction bases with no gene match: 5. The CDR3 consists of 15 residues. Germline V CDR1 and CDR2: MNHEY, SMNVEV (reference sequence). CDR3 sequence: CASSLRGSSYNEQFF. The CDR3 bases are TGTGCCAGCAGCTTGCGGGGGAGCTCCTACAATGAGCAGTTCTTC.

This chain uses TRBV18 with TRBJ2-7; 8 bases line up with TRBD2. There are 16 residues in the CDR3. V shed 3 bases, J shed 0 bases, and the junction held 7 bases outside the gene matches. Germline CDR1 and CDR2: KGHSH and LQKENI. CDR3 nucleotide sequence: TGTGCCAGCTCACCCCAACTAGCGGTGAGCTCCTACGAGCAGTACTTC. It codes for CASSPQLAVSSYEQYF. The whole variable domain, filled in from reference TRBV18 and TRBJ2-7, reads NAGVMQNPRHLVRRRGQEARLRCSPMKGHSHVYWYRQLPEEGLKFMVYLQKENIIDESGMPKERFSAEFPKEGPSILRIQQVVRGDSAAYFCASSPQLAVSSYEQYFGPGTRLTVT.

The V and J genes are TRBV4-1 and TRBJ2-3; D is ambiguous. Germline CDR1 is MGHRA and CDR2 is YSYEKL. The CDR3 contains 14 residues. V gave up 1 base and J gave up 0 bases, with 5 bases separating them. The CDR3 spells CASSQATSTDTQYF. The CDR3, as DNA: TGCGCCAGCAGCCAAGCCACTAGCACAGATACGCAGTATTTT.

The rearrangement joins TRBV5-1 to TRBJ1-4; 8 bases are a match to TRBD1. Germline V lookup: CDR1 SGHRS, CDR2 YFSETQ. The V segment lost 3 bases and the J segment 8 bases; nucleotides outside the gene matches: 6. The CDR3 spans 14 residues. This chain's CDR3 is CASSWDRRGEKLFF. CDR3 nucleotides: TGCGCCAGCAGCTGGGACAGGAGGGGAGAAAAACTGTTTTTT. Combining the CDR3 with reference TRBV5-1 and TRBJ1-4 gives the whole variable domain KAGVTQTPRYLIKTRGQQVTLSCSPISGHRSVSWYQQTPGQGLQFLFEYFSETQRNKGNFPGRFSGRQFSNSRSEMNVSTLELGDSALYLCASSWDRRGEKLFFGSGTQLSVL.

The rearrangement joins TRBV5-8 to TRBJ2-5, with D possibly TRBD1 on 6 matching bases. The CDR3 consists of 13 residues. The V and J ends lost 4 bases and 7 bases respectively, with 14 bases between them. Germline V gene lookup returns CDR1 SGHTS and CDR2 YDEGEE. The CDR3 sequence is CASSRQERRTQYF. In DNA, the CDR3 is TGTGCCAGCAGCCGACAGGAACGCAGGACCCAGTACTTC.

This chain links TRBV19 with TRBJ1-1; 8 bases map to TRBD1. Trimming cost V 9 bases and J 5 bases; bases outside gene matches: 8. This CDR3 region has 13 residues. Germline CDR1 LNHDA, CDR2 SQIVND (reference sequence). The CDR3 DNA follows: TGTGCCAGGCCCCCCAGGGGGCAAACTGAAGCTTTCTTT. Translated: CARPPRGQTEAFF.